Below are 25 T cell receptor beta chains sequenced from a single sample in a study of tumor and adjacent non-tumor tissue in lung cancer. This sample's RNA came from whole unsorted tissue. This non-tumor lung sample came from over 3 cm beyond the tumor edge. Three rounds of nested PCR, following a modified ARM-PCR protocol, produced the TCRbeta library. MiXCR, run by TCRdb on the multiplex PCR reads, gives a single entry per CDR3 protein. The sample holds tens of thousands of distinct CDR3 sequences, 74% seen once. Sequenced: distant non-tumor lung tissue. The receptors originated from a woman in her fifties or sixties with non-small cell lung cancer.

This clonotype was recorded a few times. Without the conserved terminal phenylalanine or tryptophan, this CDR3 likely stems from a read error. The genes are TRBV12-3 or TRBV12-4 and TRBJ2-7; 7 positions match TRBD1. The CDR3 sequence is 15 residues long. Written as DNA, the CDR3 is TGTGCCAGCAGCCCGCCGAACAGGGGCTCCCACGAGCAGTACCTC. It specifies CASSPPNRGSHEQYL.

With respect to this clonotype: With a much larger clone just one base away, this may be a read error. The CDR3 nucleotides are TGTGCCAGCAGTTACTCGGGGACAATAAACAATGGGCAGTTCTTC. Translated: CASSYSGTINNGQFF. This chain joins TRBV6-5 and TRBJ2-1, with D possibly TRBD1 on 6 matching bases. CDR1 MNHEY and CDR2 SVGAGI come from the germline V gene. This CDR3 is 15 amino acids long.

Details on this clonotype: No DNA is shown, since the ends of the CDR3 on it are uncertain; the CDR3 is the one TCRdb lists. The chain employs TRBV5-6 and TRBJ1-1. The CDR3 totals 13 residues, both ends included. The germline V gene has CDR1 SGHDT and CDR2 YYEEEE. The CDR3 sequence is CASSLFFGAEALF.

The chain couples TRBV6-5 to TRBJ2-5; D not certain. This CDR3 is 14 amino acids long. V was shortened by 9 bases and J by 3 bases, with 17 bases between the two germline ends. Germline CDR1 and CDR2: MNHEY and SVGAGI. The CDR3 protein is CASSAKGKEETQYF. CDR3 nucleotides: TGTGCCAGTAGTGCCAAGGGAAAGGAAGAGACCCAGTACTTC.

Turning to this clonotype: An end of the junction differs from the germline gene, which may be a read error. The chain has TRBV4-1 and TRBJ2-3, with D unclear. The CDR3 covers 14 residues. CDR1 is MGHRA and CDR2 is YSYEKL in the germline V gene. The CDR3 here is CAGSQGQNIDTQYF. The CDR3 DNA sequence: TGCGCCGGCAGCCAAGGTCAGAACATAGATACGCAGTATTTT.

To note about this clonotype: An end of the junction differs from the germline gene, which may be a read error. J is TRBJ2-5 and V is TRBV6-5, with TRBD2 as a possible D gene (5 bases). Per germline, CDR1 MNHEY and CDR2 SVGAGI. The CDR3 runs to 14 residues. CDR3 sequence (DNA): TGTGCCAGCAATGCCCGGGGAGAGGAAGAGACTCAGTACTTC. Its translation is CASNARGEEETQYF.

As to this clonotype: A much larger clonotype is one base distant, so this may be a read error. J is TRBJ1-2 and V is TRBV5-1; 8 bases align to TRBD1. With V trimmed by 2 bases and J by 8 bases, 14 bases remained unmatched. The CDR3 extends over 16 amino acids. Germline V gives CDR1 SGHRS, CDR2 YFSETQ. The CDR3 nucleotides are TGCGCCAGCAGCTTACGCGAGTCCGGGACAGGTACGGGCTACACCTTC. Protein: CASSLRESGTGTGYTF.

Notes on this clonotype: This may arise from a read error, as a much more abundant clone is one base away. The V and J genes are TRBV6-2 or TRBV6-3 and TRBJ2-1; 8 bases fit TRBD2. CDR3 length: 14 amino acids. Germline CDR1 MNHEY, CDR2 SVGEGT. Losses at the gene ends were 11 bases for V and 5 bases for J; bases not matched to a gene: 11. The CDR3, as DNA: TGTGCCGGTCAGCGGGAGTGCCTGGACAATGAGCAGTTCTTC. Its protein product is CAGQRECLDNEQFF.

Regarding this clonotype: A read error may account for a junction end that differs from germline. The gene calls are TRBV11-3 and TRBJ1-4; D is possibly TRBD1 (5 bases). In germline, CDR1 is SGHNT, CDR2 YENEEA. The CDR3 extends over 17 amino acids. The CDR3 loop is CASSSDSRDAANEKVFF. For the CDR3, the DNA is TGTGCCAGCAGCTCTGACAGCCGAGATGCAGCTAATGAAAAAGTGTTTTTT.

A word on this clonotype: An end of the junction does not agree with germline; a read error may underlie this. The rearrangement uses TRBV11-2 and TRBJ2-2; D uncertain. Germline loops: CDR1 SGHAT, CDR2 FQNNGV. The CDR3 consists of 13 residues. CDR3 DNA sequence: TGTGCTAGCAGCTCTTTCCAGACCGGGGAGCTGTTTTTT. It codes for CASSSFQTGELFF.

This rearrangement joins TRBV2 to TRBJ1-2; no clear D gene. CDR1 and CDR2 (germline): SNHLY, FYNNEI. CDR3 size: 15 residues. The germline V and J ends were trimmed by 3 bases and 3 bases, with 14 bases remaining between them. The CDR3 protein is CASSDAGLSYYGYTF. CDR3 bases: TGTGCCAGCAGTGACGCAGGCCTGTCCTACTATGGCTACACCTTC.

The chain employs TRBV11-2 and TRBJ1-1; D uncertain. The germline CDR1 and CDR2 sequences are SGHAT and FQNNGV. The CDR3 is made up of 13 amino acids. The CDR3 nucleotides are TGTGTCAGTAGCAGGACCCAGAACACTGAAGCTTTCTTT. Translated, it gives CVSSRTQNTEAFF.

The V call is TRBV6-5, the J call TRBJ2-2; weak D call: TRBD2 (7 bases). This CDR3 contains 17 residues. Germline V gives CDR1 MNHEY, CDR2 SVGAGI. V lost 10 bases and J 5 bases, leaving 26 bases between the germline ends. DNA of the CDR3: TGTGCCAACAGCCGGTCACTAGCAGGGAGGGGGACCGGGGAGCTGTTTTTT. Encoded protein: CANSRSLAGRGTGELFF.

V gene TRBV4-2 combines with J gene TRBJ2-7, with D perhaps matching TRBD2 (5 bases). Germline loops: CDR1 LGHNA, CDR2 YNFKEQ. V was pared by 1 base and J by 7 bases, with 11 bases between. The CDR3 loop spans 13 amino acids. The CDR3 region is CASSQARDLEQYF. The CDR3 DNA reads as TGTGCCAGCAGCCAAGCTCGGGATTTAGAGCAGTACTTC.

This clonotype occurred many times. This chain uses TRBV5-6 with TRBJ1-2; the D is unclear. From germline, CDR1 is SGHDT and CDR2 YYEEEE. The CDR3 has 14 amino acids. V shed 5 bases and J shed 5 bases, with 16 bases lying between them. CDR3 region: CASSLWGVEYGYTF. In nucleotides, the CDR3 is TGTGCCAGCAGTTTGTGGGGAGTCGAGTATGGCTACACCTTC.

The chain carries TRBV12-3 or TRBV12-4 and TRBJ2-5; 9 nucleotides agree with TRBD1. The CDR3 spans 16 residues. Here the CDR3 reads CVTSLGTGSTQETQYF. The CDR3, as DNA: TGTGTCACGAGTTTAGGGACAGGGTCAACTCAAGAGACCCAGTACTTC.

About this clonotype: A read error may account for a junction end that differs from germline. The CDR3 DNA sequence: TGTGCCAACAGTTACAGTGTCGGAGGACGGGGACAGACTCAGTACTTC. Translated, it gives CANSYSVGGRGQTQYF. The J gene is TRBJ2-5, the V gene TRBV6-2 or TRBV6-3, with 7 bases matching TRBD1. CDR1 and CDR2 (germline): MNHEY, SVGEGT. The CDR3 covers 16 residues.

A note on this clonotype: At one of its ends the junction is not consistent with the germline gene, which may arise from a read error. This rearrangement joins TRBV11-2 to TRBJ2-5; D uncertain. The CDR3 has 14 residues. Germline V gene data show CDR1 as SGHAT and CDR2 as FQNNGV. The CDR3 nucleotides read TGTGCCAGCAAGGAGTCGAGCAACCAAGAGACCCAATACTTC. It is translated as CASKESSNQETQYF. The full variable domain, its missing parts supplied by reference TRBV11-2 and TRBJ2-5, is EAGVAQSPRYKIIEKRQSVAFWCNPISGHATLYWYQQILGQGPKLLIQFQNNGVVDDSQLPKDRFSAERLKGVDSTLKIQPAKLEDSAVYLCASKESSNQETQYFGPGTRLLVL.

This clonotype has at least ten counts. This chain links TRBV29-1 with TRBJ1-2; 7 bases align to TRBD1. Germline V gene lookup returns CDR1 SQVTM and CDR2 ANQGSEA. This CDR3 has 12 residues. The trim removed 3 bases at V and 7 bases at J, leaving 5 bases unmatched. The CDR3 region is CSVEMSGGGYTF. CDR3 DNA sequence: TGCAGCGTTGAGATGTCAGGGGGTGGCTACACCTTC.

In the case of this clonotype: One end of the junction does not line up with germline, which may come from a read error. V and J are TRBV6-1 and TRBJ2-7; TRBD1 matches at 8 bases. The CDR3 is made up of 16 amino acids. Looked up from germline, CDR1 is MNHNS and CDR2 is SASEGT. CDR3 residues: CPSRGDRIRFSYEQYF. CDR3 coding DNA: TGTCCCAGCAGAGGGGACAGGATTCGATTCTCCTACGAGCAGTACTTC.

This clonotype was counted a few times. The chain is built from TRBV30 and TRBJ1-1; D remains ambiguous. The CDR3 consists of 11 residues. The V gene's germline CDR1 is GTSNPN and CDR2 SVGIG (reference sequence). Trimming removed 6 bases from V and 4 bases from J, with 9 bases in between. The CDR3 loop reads CACRESTEAFF. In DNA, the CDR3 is TGTGCCTGTAGAGAGAGCACTGAAGCTTTCTTT.

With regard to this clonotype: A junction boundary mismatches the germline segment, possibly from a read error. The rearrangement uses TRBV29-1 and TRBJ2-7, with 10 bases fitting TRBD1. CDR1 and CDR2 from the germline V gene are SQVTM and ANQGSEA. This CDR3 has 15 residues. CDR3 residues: CSDELRQGASHEQYF. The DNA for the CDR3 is TGCAGCGATGAACTCCGACAGGGGGCTTCACACGAGCAGTACTTC.

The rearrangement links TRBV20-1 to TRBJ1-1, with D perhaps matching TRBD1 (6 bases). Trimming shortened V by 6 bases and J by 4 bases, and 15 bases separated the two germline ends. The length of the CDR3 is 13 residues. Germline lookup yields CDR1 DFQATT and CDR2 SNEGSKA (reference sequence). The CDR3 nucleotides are TGCAGTGCCGACTCTCCAGGGGCCACTGAAGCTTTCTTT. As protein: CSADSPGATEAFF.

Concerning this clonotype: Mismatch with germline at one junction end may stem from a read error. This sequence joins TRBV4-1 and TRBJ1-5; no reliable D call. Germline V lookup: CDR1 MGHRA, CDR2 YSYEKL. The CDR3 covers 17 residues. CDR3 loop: CVSSQGPGIKGNQPQHF. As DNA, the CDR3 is TGCGTCAGCAGCCAAGGACCAGGTATTAAAGGGAATCAGCCCCAGCATTTT.

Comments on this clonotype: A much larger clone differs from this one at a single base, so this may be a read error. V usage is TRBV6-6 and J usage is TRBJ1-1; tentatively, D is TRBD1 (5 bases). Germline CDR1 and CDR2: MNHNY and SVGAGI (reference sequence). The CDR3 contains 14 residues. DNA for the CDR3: TGTGCCAGCAGTATACTTTCGGGTGGGACTGAAGCTCTCTTT. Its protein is CASSILSGGTEALF.